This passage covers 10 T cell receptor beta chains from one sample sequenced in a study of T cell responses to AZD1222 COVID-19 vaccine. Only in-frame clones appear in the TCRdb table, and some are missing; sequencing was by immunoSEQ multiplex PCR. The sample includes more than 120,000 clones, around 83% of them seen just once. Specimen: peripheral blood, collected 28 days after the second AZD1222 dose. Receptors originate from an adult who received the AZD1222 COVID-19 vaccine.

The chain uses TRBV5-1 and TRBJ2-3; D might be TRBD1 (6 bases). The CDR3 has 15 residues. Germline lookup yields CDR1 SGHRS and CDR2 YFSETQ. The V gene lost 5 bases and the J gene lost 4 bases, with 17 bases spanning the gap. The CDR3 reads CASRNVQGGPDTQYF. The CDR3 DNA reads TGCGCCAGCAGAAATGTACAGGGCGGTCCAGATACGCAGTATTTT.

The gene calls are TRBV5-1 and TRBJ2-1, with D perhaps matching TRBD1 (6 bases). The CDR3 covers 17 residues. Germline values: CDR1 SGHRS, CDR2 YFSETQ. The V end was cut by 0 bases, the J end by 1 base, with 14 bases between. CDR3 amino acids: CASSLEQGIGSYNEQFF. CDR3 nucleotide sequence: TGCGCCAGCAGCTTGGAACAGGGAATTGGATCCTACAATGAGCAGTTCTTC.

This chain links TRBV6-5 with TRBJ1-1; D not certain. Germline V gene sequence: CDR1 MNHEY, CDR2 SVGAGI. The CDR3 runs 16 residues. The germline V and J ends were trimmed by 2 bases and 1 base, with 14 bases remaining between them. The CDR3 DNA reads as TGTGCCAGCAGTTACCTCACGGGGATGCGGAACACTGAAGCTTTCTTT. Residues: CASSYLTGMRNTEAFF.

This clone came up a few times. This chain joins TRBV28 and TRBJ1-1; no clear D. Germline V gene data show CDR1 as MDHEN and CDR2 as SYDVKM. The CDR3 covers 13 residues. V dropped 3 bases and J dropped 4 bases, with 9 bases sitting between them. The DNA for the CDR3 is TGTGCCAGCAGTTTTGTTGAGGGCACTGAAGCTTTCTTT. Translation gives CASSFVEGTEAFF.

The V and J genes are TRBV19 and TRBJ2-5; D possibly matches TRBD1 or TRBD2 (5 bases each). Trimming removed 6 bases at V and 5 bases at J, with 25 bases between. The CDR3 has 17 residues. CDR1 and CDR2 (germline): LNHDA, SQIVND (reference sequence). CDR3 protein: CASSRISGPGPRETQYF. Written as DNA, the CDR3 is TGTGCCAGTAGCCGTATAAGCGGTCCGGGGCCAAGGGAGACCCAGTACTTC.

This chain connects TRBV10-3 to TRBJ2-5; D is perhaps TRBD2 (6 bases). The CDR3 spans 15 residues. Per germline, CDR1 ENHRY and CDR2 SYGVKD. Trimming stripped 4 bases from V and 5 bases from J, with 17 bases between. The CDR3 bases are TGTGCCATCAGTGCTGGGGACTCATTGACGGAGACCCAGTACTTC. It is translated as CAISAGDSLTETQYF.

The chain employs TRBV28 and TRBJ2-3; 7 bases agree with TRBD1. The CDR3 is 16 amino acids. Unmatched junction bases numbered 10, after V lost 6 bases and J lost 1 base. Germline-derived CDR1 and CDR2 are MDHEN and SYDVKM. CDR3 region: CASSSTGALRTDTQYF. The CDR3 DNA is TGTGCCAGCAGCTCAACAGGGGCACTCCGCACAGATACGCAGTATTTT.

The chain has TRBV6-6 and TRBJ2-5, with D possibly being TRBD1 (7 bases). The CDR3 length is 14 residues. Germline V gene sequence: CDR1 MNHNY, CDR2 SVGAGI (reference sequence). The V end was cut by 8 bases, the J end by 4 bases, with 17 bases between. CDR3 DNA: TGTGCCAGCTACGATTCAGGGGGACTAGAGACCCAGTACTTC. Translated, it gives CASYDSGGLETQYF.

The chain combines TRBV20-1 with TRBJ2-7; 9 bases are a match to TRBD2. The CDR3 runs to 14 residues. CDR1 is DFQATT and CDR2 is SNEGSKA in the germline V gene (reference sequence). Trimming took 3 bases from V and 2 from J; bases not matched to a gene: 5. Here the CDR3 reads CSASRTSAPYEQYF. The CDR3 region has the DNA TGCAGTGCTAGTCGGACTAGCGCACCCTACGAGCAGTACTTC.

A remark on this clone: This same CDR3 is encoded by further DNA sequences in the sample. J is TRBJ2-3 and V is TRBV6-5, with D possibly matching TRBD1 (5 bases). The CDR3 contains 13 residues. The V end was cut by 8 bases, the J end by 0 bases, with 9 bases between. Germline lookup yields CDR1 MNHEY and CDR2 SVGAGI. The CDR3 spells CASRTPSTDTQYF. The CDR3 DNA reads TGTGCCAGCCGGACACCTAGCACAGATACGCAGTATTTT.